This T cell receptor beta chain was documented in a study of human T cells and chemical hapten exposure. About the research overall: An area of 2 cm by roughly 2 cm on upper inner arm skin received 2% DPC for sensitization.

Germline V gives CDR1 MNHNS, CDR2 SASEGT. V dropped 4 bases and J dropped 3; count of bases not matched to a gene: 5. CDR3 length: 15 amino acids. The time point is: patch test 2, 6 weeks after DPC sensitization. The treatment was: therapeutic diphenylcyclopropenone sensitization with weekly scalp DPC. TCRdb recomputed calls from the RACE reads with MiXCR, one row per CDR3 protein. The sample includes 80,000 to 95,000 distinct CDR3 sequences, about 11% of them seen just once. The table lists this clonotype with a few counts. Its matching antigen is unknown. Study-level results: Controls formed significantly fewer large CDR3 similarity clusters than expanded TCRs did.

Material: whole blood, obtained in connection with sensitization to the hapten diphenylcyclopropenone (DPC). This clonotype was sampled from a man aged 35 to 55 with alopecia areata. Some clones in this sample may be carry-over from other donors' samples. The V and J genes are TRBV6-1 and TRBJ2-7; 11 positions match TRBD1. This CDR3 is CASSAGGTGGYEQYF. CDR3 nucleotide sequence: TGTGCCAGCAGTGCAGGAGGGACAGGGGGCTACGAGCAGTACTTC.